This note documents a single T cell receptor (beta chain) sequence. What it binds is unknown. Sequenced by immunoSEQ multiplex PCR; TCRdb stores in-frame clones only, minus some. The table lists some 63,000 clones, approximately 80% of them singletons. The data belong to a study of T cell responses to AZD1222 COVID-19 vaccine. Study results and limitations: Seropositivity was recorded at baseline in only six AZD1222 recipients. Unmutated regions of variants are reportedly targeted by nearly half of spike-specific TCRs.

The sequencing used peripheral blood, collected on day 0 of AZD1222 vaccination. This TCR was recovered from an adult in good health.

In DNA form, the CDR3 reads TGTGCCAGCTCACCCTGGGGACAGGCCATCCAAGAGACCCAGTACTTC. Residues: CASSPWGQAIQETQYF. The chain is built from TRBV18 and TRBJ2-5; 8 bases match TRBD1. Losses at the gene ends were 3 bases for V and 1 base for J; bases not matched to a gene: 7. Germline V lookup: CDR1 KGHSH, CDR2 LQKENI. The CDR3 consists of 16 residues.